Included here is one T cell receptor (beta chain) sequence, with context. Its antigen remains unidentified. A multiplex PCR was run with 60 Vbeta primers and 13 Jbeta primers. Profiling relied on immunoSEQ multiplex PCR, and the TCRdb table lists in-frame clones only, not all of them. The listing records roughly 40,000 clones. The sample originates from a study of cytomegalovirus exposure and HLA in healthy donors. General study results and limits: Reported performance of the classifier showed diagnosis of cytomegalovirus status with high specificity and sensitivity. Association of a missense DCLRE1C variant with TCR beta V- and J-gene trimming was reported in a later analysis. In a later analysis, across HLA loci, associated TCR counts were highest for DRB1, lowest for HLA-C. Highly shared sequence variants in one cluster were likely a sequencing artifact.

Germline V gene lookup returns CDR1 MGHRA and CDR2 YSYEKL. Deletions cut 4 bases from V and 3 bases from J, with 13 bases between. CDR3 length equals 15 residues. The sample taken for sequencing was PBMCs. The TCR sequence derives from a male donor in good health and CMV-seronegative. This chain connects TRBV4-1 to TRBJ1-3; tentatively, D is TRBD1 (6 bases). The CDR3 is CASSPLQGNGNTIYF. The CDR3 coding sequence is TGCGCCAGCAGCCCATTACAGGGAAATGGAAACACCATATATTTT.